This T cell receptor (beta chain) was profiled in a study of blood T cell repertoires in COVID-19. The overall study: Italy, Spain and the United States were the sources of the convalescent and acute COVID-19 samples. PBMCs, B-cell-depleted T cells, or T cells provided the cDNA or gDNA that made up the material.

Per the original data handling: Reference gene primer amplification yielded estimated nucleated cell counts. The repertoire was sequenced with immunoSEQ multiplex PCR; TCRdb's copy has only in-frame clones and lacks some. That table is the source of V, J and clone size, and D and trimming were worked out from the DNA. The profile shows tens of thousands of clones, around 81% of them singletons. The CDR3 loop spans 14 amino acids. V was pared by 7 bases and J by 1 base, with 11 bases between. Germline V lookup: CDR1 MNHEY, CDR2 SVGAGI. Material for sequencing was peripheral blood. This clonotype originated in a man between 65 and 79 years old with active COVID-19. The V call is TRBV6-5, the J call TRBJ1-5; no reliable D call. This chain's CDR3 is CASKASTSNQPQHF. CDR3 nucleotides: TGTGCCAGCAAAGCGTCAACGAGCAATCAGCCCCAGCATTTT.